This is a list of T cell receptor beta chains from one sample in a study of T cell responses to AZD1222 COVID-19 vaccine. Profiled with immunoSEQ multiplex PCR; TCRdb holds only in-frame clones, not every one. The table shows under 150,000 clones, with roughly 93% occurring only once. The specimen comprised peripheral blood, sampled on day 0 of AZD1222 vaccination. These receptors originate from an adult in good health. Both conserved end residues are part of each CDR3. Fields, in order: J gene, D gene, clone size, V gene, CDR3 protein, CDR3 DNA. A D gene is named only where the DNA matches it firmly. Clone size is stated in some rows and not others, as once, few, many or a class when expanded.

j_call: TRBJ1-1; d_call: TRBD1; clone_size: NA; v_call: TRBV11-2; cdr3_aa: CASSGRKEGQGARGAFF; cdr3_nt: TGTGCCAGCAGCGGCAGGAAGGAAGGACAGGGGGCGCGAGGTGCTTTCTTT
j_call: TRBJ2-6; d_call: NA; clone_size: NA; v_call: TRBV12-5; cdr3_aa: CASGGDSSGANVLTF; cdr3_nt: TGTGCTAGTGGAGGTGACAGCTCTGGGGCCAACGTCCTGACTTTC
j_call: TRBJ1-6; d_call: NA; clone_size: NA; v_call: TRBV5-1; cdr3_aa: CASRRDATGTTPLHF; cdr3_nt: TGCGCCAGCAGACGGGACGCGACAGGCACTACACCCCTCCACTTT
j_call: TRBJ1-6; d_call: NA; clone_size: NA; v_call: TRBV7-9; cdr3_aa: CASSLATSYNSPLHF; cdr3_nt: TGTGCCAGCAGCTTAGCTACGTCCTATAATTCACCCCTCCACTTT
j_call: TRBJ1-3; d_call: NA; clone_size: NA; v_call: TRBV7-6; cdr3_aa: CASSFGVFGNTIYF; cdr3_nt: TGTGCCAGCAGCTTTGGGGTCTTTGGAAACACCATATATTTT
j_call: TRBJ2-5; d_call: NA; clone_size: NA; v_call: TRBV6-6; cdr3_aa: CASSSGGQPETQYF; cdr3_nt: TGTGCCAGCAGCTCAGGCGGCCAGCCGGAGACCCAGTACTTC
j_call: TRBJ1-1; d_call: NA; clone_size: once; v_call: TRBV18; cdr3_aa: CASSPQQGGIEAFF; cdr3_nt: TGTGCCAGCTCACCCCAACAGGGCGGTATTGAAGCTTTCTTT
j_call: TRBJ2-6; d_call: NA; clone_size: few; v_call: TRBV4-2; cdr3_aa: CASSQGAAGANVLTF; cdr3_nt: TGTGCCAGCAGCCAAGGGGCAGCTGGGGCCAACGTCCTGACTTTC
j_call: TRBJ2-7; d_call: TRBD1; clone_size: NA; v_call: TRBV6-1; cdr3_aa: CASSEAQTGGYEQYF; cdr3_nt: TGTGCCAGCAGTGAAGCGCAGACAGGGGGCTACGAGCAGTACTTC
j_call: TRBJ2-7; d_call: NA; clone_size: NA; v_call: TRBV5-6; cdr3_aa: CASSLVQDEYEQYF; cdr3_nt: TGTGCCAGCAGCTTGGTCCAGGACGAGTACGAGCAGTACTTC
j_call: TRBJ1-5; d_call: TRBD1; clone_size: NA; v_call: TRBV19; cdr3_aa: CASSPDRGLTPQHF; cdr3_nt: TGTGCCAGTAGTCCCGACAGGGGCCTCACCCCCCAGCATTTT
j_call: TRBJ2-7; d_call: NA; clone_size: few; v_call: TRBV6-5; cdr3_aa: CASRNSGSGIYEQYF; cdr3_nt: TGTGCCAGCAGGAACTCCGGGAGTGGCATCTACGAGCAGTACTTC
j_call: TRBJ1-6; d_call: TRBD1; clone_size: NA; v_call: TRBV19; cdr3_aa: CASSSPRQFRGPSNSPLHF; cdr3_nt: TGTGCCAGTAGTTCTCCCCGCCAATTCAGGGGGCCGAGTAATTCACCCCTCCACTTT
j_call: TRBJ1-5; d_call: NA; clone_size: few; v_call: TRBV19; cdr3_aa: CASSPRDSNQPQHF; cdr3_nt: TGTGCCAGTAGTCCCCGGGACTCAAATCAGCCCCAGCATTTT
j_call: TRBJ1-2; d_call: TRBD1; clone_size: NA; v_call: TRBV7-8; cdr3_aa: CASSPFGQGKGNYGYTF; cdr3_nt: TGTGCCAGCAGCCCTTTTGGACAGGGAAAAGGAAACTATGGCTACACCTTC
j_call: TRBJ1-2; d_call: TRBD1; clone_size: once; v_call: TRBV10-3; cdr3_aa: CAISKTGGAGYGYTF; cdr3_nt: TGTGCCATCAGTAAAACAGGGGGCGCGGGCTATGGCTACACCTTC
j_call: TRBJ2-7; d_call: NA; clone_size: NA; v_call: TRBV5-1; cdr3_aa: CASSFLGVEQYF; cdr3_nt: TGCGCCAGCAGCTTCTTGGGGGTCGAGCAGTACTTC
j_call: TRBJ2-3; d_call: NA; clone_size: NA; v_call: TRBV5-4; cdr3_aa: CASSLSTDTQYF; cdr3_nt: TGTGCCAGCAGCTTGAGCACAGATACGCAGTATTTT
j_call: TRBJ2-7; d_call: TRBD1; clone_size: NA; v_call: TRBV4-1; cdr3_aa: CASSQPGQRYEQYF; cdr3_nt: TGCGCCAGCAGCCAACCGGGACAGCGGTACGAGCAGTACTTC
j_call: TRBJ2-3; d_call: NA; clone_size: NA; v_call: TRBV4-1; cdr3_aa: CASSQVPRGQYGDTQYF; cdr3_nt: TGCGCCAGCAGCCAAGTCCCCCGTGGACAGTACGGAGATACGCAGTATTTT
j_call: TRBJ2-2; d_call: NA; clone_size: NA; v_call: TRBV27; cdr3_aa: CASSVGQRNTGELFF; cdr3_nt: TGTGCCAGCAGCGTGGGACAAAGGAACACCGGGGAGCTGTTTTTT
j_call: TRBJ1-1; d_call: NA; clone_size: NA; v_call: TRBV6-2/TRBV6-3; cdr3_aa: CASSYSRGAFF; cdr3_nt: TGTGCCAGCAGTTACTCGCGAGGAGCTTTCTTT
j_call: TRBJ1-5; d_call: NA; clone_size: NA; v_call: TRBV30; cdr3_aa: CAWSGWPAFNQPQHF; cdr3_nt: TGTGCCTGGAGCGGCTGGCCGGCTTTCAATCAGCCCCAGCATTTT
j_call: TRBJ1-1; d_call: NA; clone_size: NA; v_call: TRBV6-5; cdr3_aa: CASSYPGDTEAFF; cdr3_nt: TGTGCCAGCAGTTATCCGGGGGACACTGAAGCTTTCTTT
j_call: TRBJ2-1; d_call: NA; clone_size: NA; v_call: TRBV5-6; cdr3_aa: CASSLGPSSYNEQFF; cdr3_nt: TGTGCCAGCAGCTTGGGCCCGAGCTCCTACAATGAGCAGTTCTTC
j_call: TRBJ2-1; d_call: TRBD2; clone_size: once; v_call: TRBV7-9; cdr3_aa: CASQRGGYNEQFF; cdr3_nt: TGTGCCAGCCAGCGGGGGGGCTACAATGAGCAGTTCTTC
j_call: TRBJ1-2; d_call: NA; clone_size: NA; v_call: TRBV7-2; cdr3_aa: CASSAKYRGGFRSNYGYTF; cdr3_nt: TGTGCCAGCAGCGCTAAGTATAGGGGGGGCTTCAGGTCCAACTATGGCTACACCTTC
j_call: TRBJ2-3; d_call: TRBD2; clone_size: NA; v_call: TRBV11-2; cdr3_aa: CASSSLSGGRGGTDTQYF; cdr3_nt: TGTGCCAGCAGCTCCCTCAGCGGGGGCCGTGGGGGCACAGATACGCAGTATTTT
j_call: TRBJ1-4; d_call: NA; clone_size: NA; v_call: TRBV6-5; cdr3_aa: CASSSYRAGNEKLFF; cdr3_nt: TGTGCCAGCAGCAGTTACAGGGCAGGTAATGAAAAACTGTTTTTT
j_call: TRBJ1-4; d_call: NA; clone_size: NA; v_call: TRBV28; cdr3_aa: CASSFSGAANEKLFF; cdr3_nt: TGTGCCAGCAGTTTTTCAGGGGCGGCGAATGAAAAACTGTTTTTT
j_call: TRBJ1-1; d_call: NA; clone_size: NA; v_call: TRBV5-1; cdr3_aa: CASSPGNTEAFF; cdr3_nt: TGCGCCAGCAGTCCAGGGAACACTGAAGCTTTCTTT
j_call: TRBJ2-7; d_call: NA; clone_size: NA; v_call: TRBV11-2; cdr3_aa: CASNRDLTYEQYF; cdr3_nt: TGTGCCAGCAACAGAGACCTTACCTACGAGCAGTACTTC
j_call: TRBJ1-5; d_call: NA; clone_size: NA; v_call: TRBV7-9; cdr3_aa: CASSRLGDSNQPQHF; cdr3_nt: TGTGCCAGCAGCCGCTTAGGCGATAGCAATCAGCCCCAGCATTTT
j_call: TRBJ1-1; d_call: NA; clone_size: NA; v_call: TRBV5-1; cdr3_aa: CASSPDRVGTEAFF; cdr3_nt: TGCGCCAGCAGCCCGGACCGGGTGGGAACTGAAGCTTTCTTT
j_call: TRBJ1-2; d_call: NA; clone_size: NA; v_call: TRBV11-2; cdr3_aa: CASSSAQYGYTF; cdr3_nt: TGTGCCAGCAGCTCCGCCCAATATGGCTACACCTTC
j_call: TRBJ2-7; d_call: NA; clone_size: NA; v_call: TRBV5-1; cdr3_aa: CASSNWDVREQYF; cdr3_nt: TGCGCCAGCAGTAACTGGGACGTGCGCGAGCAGTACTTC
j_call: TRBJ2-7; d_call: NA; clone_size: NA; v_call: TRBV13; cdr3_aa: CASSLSRGEQYF; cdr3_nt: TGTGCCAGCAGCTTATCCCGCGGCGAGCAGTACTTC
j_call: TRBJ1-1; d_call: TRBD1; clone_size: NA; v_call: TRBV11-2; cdr3_aa: CASTRIRDRENTEAFF; cdr3_nt: TGTGCCAGCACCCGAATTCGGGACAGGGAAAACACTGAAGCTTTCTTT
j_call: TRBJ1-1; d_call: TRBD1; clone_size: NA; v_call: TRBV2; cdr3_aa: CASNGQGNTEAFF; cdr3_nt: TGTGCCAGCAATGGACAGGGAAACACTGAAGCTTTCTTT
j_call: TRBJ1-4; d_call: NA; clone_size: NA; v_call: TRBV4-1; cdr3_aa: CASSQDSSDNEKLFF; cdr3_nt: TGCGCCAGCAGCCAAGATTCCAGCGATAATGAAAAACTGTTTTTT
j_call: TRBJ1-2; d_call: NA; clone_size: NA; v_call: TRBV10-3; cdr3_aa: CAISRQAVHGYTF; cdr3_nt: TGTGCCATCAGCCGACAGGCTGTTCATGGCTACACCTTC
j_call: TRBJ1-5; d_call: NA; clone_size: NA; v_call: TRBV28; cdr3_aa: CASSLSQYNQPQHF; cdr3_nt: TGTGCCAGCAGTTTATCTCAATACAATCAGCCCCAGCATTTT
j_call: TRBJ2-3; d_call: NA; clone_size: once; v_call: TRBV18; cdr3_aa: CASSPITSDTQYF; cdr3_nt: TGTGCCAGCTCACCTATTACGTCAGATACGCAGTATTTT
j_call: TRBJ1-5; d_call: NA; clone_size: NA; v_call: TRBV7-9; cdr3_aa: CASSLGDQPQHF; cdr3_nt: TGTGCCAGCAGCCTAGGGGATCAGCCCCAGCATTTT
j_call: TRBJ1-2; d_call: NA; clone_size: NA; v_call: TRBV4-1; cdr3_aa: CASSQDWWIGSSNYGYTF; cdr3_nt: TGCGCCAGCAGCCAAGATTGGTGGATTGGGAGCTCTAACTATGGCTACACCTTC
j_call: TRBJ2-7; d_call: NA; clone_size: once; v_call: TRBV5-1; cdr3_aa: CASSLASGQPSYEQYF; cdr3_nt: TGCGCCAGCAGCTTGGCCTCAGGACAGCCCTCCTACGAGCAGTACTTC
j_call: TRBJ2-2; d_call: NA; clone_size: NA; v_call: TRBV29-1; cdr3_aa: CSVDGPGELFF; cdr3_nt: TGCAGCGTTGATGGGCCGGGGGAGCTGTTTTTT
j_call: TRBJ1-2; d_call: NA; clone_size: NA; v_call: TRBV9; cdr3_aa: CASSAPPAGAGDGYTF; cdr3_nt: TGTGCCAGCAGCGCACCCCCCGCAGGGGCTGGGGATGGCTACACCTTC
j_call: TRBJ2-2; d_call: NA; clone_size: NA; v_call: TRBV18; cdr3_aa: CASSGGLPDTGELFF; cdr3_nt: TGTGCCAGCTCAGGAGGACTACCCGACACCGGGGAGCTGTTTTTT
j_call: TRBJ1-5; d_call: TRBD1; clone_size: few; v_call: TRBV6-5; cdr3_aa: CASSYLQGVPPQHF; cdr3_nt: TGTGCCAGCAGTTACCTCCAGGGGGTTCCGCCCCAGCATTTT
j_call: TRBJ2-1; d_call: TRBD2; clone_size: once; v_call: TRBV7-9; cdr3_aa: CASSSLAGGAFF; cdr3_nt: TGTGCCAGCAGCTCCCTAGCGGGGGGGGCTTTCTTC
j_call: TRBJ2-7; d_call: TRBD2; clone_size: NA; v_call: TRBV18; cdr3_aa: CASSPGNAAGVDEQYF; cdr3_nt: TGTGCCAGCTCCCCGGGGAATGCTGCGGGGGTTGACGAGCAGTACTTC